The text below deals with one T cell receptor beta chain. What it recognizes is unknown. Trimming cost V 1 base and J 4 bases, with 8 bases left between them. The CDR3 extends over 13 amino acids. Germline-derived CDR1 and CDR2 are SGHTS and YDEGEE. Generated by immunoSEQ multiplex PCR, the TCRdb table keeps only in-frame clones and is missing some. Of 92,000 or so clones in the sample, 89% are singletons; the top ten hold around 6%. This record belongs to a study of T cell responses to AZD1222 COVID-19 vaccine. Study-level findings and limits: The repertoires were collected only after the peak T cell response. Baseline serology detected seropositivity in only six AZD1222 recipients. As reported, nearly half of all spike-specific TCRs target variant regions that are unmutated. The donor cohort was predominantly white British with a female majority, and clonal diversity may have been underestimated.

The clonotype originates from an adult who received the AZD1222 COVID-19 vaccine. The rearrangement joins TRBV5-8 to TRBJ1-1; unclear D gene. The sample here was peripheral blood, taken 28 days after the second AZD1222 dose. The CDR3, as DNA: TGTGCCAGCAGCTTGTTAGGGCTCACTGAAGCTTTCTTT. Its protein product is CASSLLGLTEAFF.